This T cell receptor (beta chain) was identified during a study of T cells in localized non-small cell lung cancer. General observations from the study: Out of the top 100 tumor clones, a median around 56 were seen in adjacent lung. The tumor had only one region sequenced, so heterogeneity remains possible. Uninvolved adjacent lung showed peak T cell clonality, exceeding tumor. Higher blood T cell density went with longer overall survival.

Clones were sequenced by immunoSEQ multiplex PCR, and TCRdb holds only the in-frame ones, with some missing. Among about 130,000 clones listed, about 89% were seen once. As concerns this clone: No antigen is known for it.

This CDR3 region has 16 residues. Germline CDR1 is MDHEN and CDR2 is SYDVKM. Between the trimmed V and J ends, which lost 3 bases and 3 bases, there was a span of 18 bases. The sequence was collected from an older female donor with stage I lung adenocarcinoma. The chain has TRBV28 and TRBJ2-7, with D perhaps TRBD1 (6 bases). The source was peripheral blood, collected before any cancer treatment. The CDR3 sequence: CASSLGRSQGIYEQYF. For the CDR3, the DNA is TGTGCCAGCAGTTTGGGTCGTTCACAGGGAATCTACGAGCAGTACTTC.